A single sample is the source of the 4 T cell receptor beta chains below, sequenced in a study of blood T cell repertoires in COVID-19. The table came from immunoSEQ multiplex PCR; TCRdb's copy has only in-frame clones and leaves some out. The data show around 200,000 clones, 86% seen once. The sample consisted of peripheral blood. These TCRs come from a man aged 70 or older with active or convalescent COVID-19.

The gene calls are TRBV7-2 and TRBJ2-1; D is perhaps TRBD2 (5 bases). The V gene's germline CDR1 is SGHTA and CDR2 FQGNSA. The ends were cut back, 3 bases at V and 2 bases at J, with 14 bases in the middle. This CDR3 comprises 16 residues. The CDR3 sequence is CASSFRISAAYNEQFF. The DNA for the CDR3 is TGTGCCAGCAGCTTCCGTATTAGCGCCGCCTACAATGAGCAGTTCTTC.

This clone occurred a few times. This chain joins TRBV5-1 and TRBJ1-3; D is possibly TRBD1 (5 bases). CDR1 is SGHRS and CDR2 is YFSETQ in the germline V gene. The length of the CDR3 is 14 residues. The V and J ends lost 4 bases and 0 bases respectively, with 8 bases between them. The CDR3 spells CASSRGTSGNTIYF. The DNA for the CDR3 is TGCGCCAGCAGCCGGGGGACCTCTGGAAACACCATATATTTT.

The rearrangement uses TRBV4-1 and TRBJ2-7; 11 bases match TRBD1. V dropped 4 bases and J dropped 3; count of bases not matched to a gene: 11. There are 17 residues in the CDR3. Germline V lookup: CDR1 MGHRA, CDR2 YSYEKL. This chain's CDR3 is CASSRGQGGSGNYEQYF. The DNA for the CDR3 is TGCGCCAGCAGCCGGGGACAGGGGGGGTCTGGAAACTACGAGCAGTACTTC.

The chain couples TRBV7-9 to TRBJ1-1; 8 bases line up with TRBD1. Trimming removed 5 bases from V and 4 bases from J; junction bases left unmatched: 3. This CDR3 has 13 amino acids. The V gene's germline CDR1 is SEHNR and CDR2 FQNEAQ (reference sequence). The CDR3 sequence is CASSLGQGTEAFF. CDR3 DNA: TGTGCCAGCAGCCTCGGACAGGGCACTGAAGCTTTCTTT.